This T cell receptor beta chain was captured by sequencing in a study of CD8+ T cells in alopecia areata. On the study more broadly: Treated patients were scored for severity by percent of scalp affected.

The treatment denotes: oral pan-JAK inhibitor, 5-10 mg twice daily. The study team obtained lesional scalp punch biopsies and peripheral blood from alopecia areata patients. As regards this clone: What it recognizes is unknown.

Study-wide results and caveats: Lesional tissue from the scalp (especially in alopecia totalis/universalis) showed higher clonality than normal scalp. Sharing of TCR sequences between patients (possibly for HLA-related reasons) was less clear than in mice.

RNA, once extracted, was reverse transcribed into cDNA for use as the sequencing template. Data came from immunoSEQ multiplex PCR; TCRdb stores just in-frame clones and leaves some out. The sample contains around 150,000 clones, less than 70% of which appear only once. The TCR comes from a human donor with alopecia areata. The starting material was CD4+ T cells sorted from blood, obtained at week 4, from a patient treated with tofacitinib.

The CDR3 region is CASSQGGTSSYNEQFF. The CDR3 region has the DNA TGCGCCAGCAGCCAAGGGGGGACTAGTTCCTACAATGAGCAGTTCTTC. The chain employs TRBV4-3 and TRBJ2-1, with 8 bases fitting TRBD2. J lost 1 base, V lost 1 base, and 3 bases had no gene match. The length of the CDR3 is 16 residues. Germline V CDR1 and CDR2: LGHNA, YSLEER.